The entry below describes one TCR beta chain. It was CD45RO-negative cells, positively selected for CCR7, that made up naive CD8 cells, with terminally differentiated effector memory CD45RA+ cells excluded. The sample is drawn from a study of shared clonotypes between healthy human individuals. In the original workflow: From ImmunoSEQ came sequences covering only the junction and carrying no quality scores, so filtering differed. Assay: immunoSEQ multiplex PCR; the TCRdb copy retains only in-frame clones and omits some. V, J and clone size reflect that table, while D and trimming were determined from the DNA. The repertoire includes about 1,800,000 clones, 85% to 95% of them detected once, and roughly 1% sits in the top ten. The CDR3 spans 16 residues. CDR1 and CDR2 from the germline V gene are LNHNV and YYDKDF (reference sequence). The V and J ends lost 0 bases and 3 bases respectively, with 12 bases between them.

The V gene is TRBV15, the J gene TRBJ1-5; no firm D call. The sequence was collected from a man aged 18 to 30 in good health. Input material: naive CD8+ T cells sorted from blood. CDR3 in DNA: TGTGCCACCAGCAGAGAGGACGAGGGTATCAATCAGCCCCAGCATTTT. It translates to CATSREDEGINQPQHF.